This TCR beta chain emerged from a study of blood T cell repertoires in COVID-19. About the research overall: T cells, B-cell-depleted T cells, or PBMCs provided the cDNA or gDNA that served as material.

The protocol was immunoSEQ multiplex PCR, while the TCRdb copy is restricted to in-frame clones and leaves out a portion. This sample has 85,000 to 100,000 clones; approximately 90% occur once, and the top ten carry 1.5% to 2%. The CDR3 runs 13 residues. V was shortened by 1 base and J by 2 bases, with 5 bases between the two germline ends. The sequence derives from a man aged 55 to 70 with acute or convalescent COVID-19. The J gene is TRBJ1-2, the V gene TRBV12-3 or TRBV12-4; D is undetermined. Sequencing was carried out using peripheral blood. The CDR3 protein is CASSLGRNYGYTF. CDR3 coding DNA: TGTGCCAGCAGTTTAGGCAGGAACTATGGCTACACCTTC.